A selection of T cell receptor beta chains follows, all from one sample in a study of identical twins. TCRdb redid the calling of the 5' RACE reads with MiXCR, one entry per CDR3 protein. This sample has about 500,000 distinct CDR3 sequences, with approximately 15% found just once. These data are also associated with another study on yellow fever vaccine responses in identical twins.

Sequencing was done on a sample of CD4+ T cells sorted from blood. The receptors come from a woman younger than 30 in good health. Both conserved end residues are part of each CDR3. Each record gives: CDR3 DNA, CDR3 protein, CDR3 length, J gene, V gene, clone size, D gene. A D gene is named only where the DNA matches it firmly. Only part of the rows carry a size: once, few, many, or a class if the clone is expanded.

TGTGCCAGCAGCTTAGTGAGTACGGAGCAGTTCTTC | CASSLVSTEQFF | 12 | TRBJ2-1 | TRBV7-2 | NA | NA
TGTGCCAGCAGTGAATCCGGGGAGGGAATGTATTTT | CASSESGEGMYF | 12 | TRBJ2-3 | TRBV6-1 | NA | TRBD2
TGTGCCAGCAGCCGTAGGGACAGGGAAAAACTGTTTTTT | CASSRRDREKLFF | 13 | TRBJ1-4 | TRBV12-3/TRBV12-4 | NA | TRBD1
TGTGCCAGCTCACCAGGCGGCGGAATCTACGAGCAGTACTTC | CASSPGGGIYEQYF | 14 | TRBJ2-7 | TRBV18 | NA | NA
TGTGCCAGCAGTTACCCTAACGAGCAGTACTTC | CASSYPNEQYF | 11 | TRBJ2-7 | TRBV6-2/TRBV6-3 | NA | NA
TGCAGCGTTGAGTGGTCCTACAATGAGCAGTTCTTC | CSVEWSYNEQFF | 12 | TRBJ2-1 | TRBV29-1 | many | NA
TGCGCCAGCAGCTTGGGGAAGTCTTTACTCTCTGGAAACACCATATATTTT | CASSLGKSLLSGNTIYF | 17 | TRBJ1-3 | TRBV5-1 | few | NA
TGTGCCAGCTCTGCTCCTAGACTAGCGGGTAACTGGGAGCAGTACTTC | CASSAPRLAGNWEQYF | 16 | TRBJ2-7 | TRBV12-3/TRBV12-4 | few | TRBD2
TGTGCCAGCAGCCCCCTGGGGAGTGAAGCTTTCTTT | CASSPLGSEAFF | 12 | TRBJ1-1 | TRBV3-1 | NA | NA
TGCAGTGCTTGGGGGGCCCTATCAACTGGTGAGCAGTTCTTC | CSAWGALSTGEQFF | 14 | TRBJ2-1 | TRBV20-1 | few | NA
TGTGCCAGCAGCGTCCACCCCCGGGTCGGCAATGAGCAGTTCTTC | CASSVHPRVGNEQFF | 15 | TRBJ2-1 | TRBV9 | NA | NA
TGCAGCGTTGATCGGACTAGCGGGAGGACTGATACGCAGTATTTT | CSVDRTSGRTDTQYF | 15 | TRBJ2-3 | TRBV29-1 | few | TRBD2
TGCAGCGTTAACTGGTTAGGCTATGGCTACACCTTC | CSVNWLGYGYTF | 12 | TRBJ1-2 | TRBV29-1 | few | NA
TGTGCCAGCAGTGTGCCAGCTAGCAATCAGCCCCAGCATTTT | CASSVPASNQPQHF | 14 | TRBJ1-5 | TRBV2 | few | NA
TGTGCCAGCAGTGAAGAGGGTAATGGCGGAGTCACAGATACGCAGTATTTT | CASSEEGNGGVTDTQYF | 17 | TRBJ2-3 | TRBV25-1 | NA | NA
TGCAGCGTTGACAGCCGAAGGGAAACCGAGCAGTACTTC | CSVDSRRETEQYF | 13 | TRBJ2-7 | TRBV29-1 | NA | NA
TGTGCCAGCAGTTTGACAGGGGTCCGGGCCAAAAACATTCAGTACTTC | CASSLTGVRAKNIQYF | 16 | TRBJ2-4 | TRBV12-3/TRBV12-4 | many | TRBD1
TGTGCCAGCAGCCTAAGAGAGATCTACGAGCAGTACTTC | CASSLREIYEQYF | 13 | TRBJ2-7 | TRBV6-2/TRBV6-3 | many | NA
TGTGCCAGCAGCGTTTCCGGGCTCAGCACAGATACGCAGTATTTT | CASSVSGLSTDTQYF | 15 | TRBJ2-3 | TRBV9 | NA | NA
TGCGCCAGCACCATTGGTGGGGGATCCTACGAGCAGTACTTC | CASTIGGGSYEQYF | 14 | TRBJ2-7 | TRBV5-1 | NA | NA
TGTGCCAGTGACGAGCGGGGGAGAAACAATGAGCAGTTCTTC | CASDERGRNNEQFF | 14 | TRBJ2-1 | TRBV6-1 | few | TRBD2
TGTGCCTGGCAGACTAGCCAGGGATACAATGAGCAGTTCTTC | CAWQTSQGYNEQFF | 14 | TRBJ2-1 | TRBV30 | many | TRBD2
TGTGCCAGCAGGGGGGACAGGGAGTCCTACGAGCAGTACTTC | CASRGDRESYEQYF | 14 | TRBJ2-7 | TRBV2 | NA | TRBD1
TGTGCCAGCAGCCTCTGGGGGGCTTACGAGCAGTACTTC | CASSLWGAYEQYF | 13 | TRBJ2-7 | TRBV7-6 | once | NA
TGTGCCAGCAGTGACCCAGGGTTCCGAAATGAAAAACTGTTTTTT | CASSDPGFRNEKLFF | 15 | TRBJ1-4 | TRBV25-1 | few | NA
TGTGCCAGCACCGAGTGGAGGGACAGGGAAGGTTATGAGCAGTTCTTC | CASTEWRDREGYEQFF | 16 | TRBJ2-1 | TRBV2 | NA | TRBD1